Each of the 17 T cell receptor beta chains below was sequenced from the same sample in a study of pediatric ulcerative colitis. Sequencing used immunoSEQ multiplex PCR; TCRdb keeps in-frame clones, though not all of them. This sample has 8,500 to 13,000 clones, with roughly 80% found just once. The rectum was sampled with one to two pinch biopsies at colonoscopy. The specimen sequenced was gut tissue. The receptors here all came from a girl between 10 and 17 years old who was a control in a study of pediatric ulcerative colitis.

This clone has a single count. The rearrangement uses TRBV7-4 and TRBJ1-4; no clear D. This CDR3 region has 11 residues. Germline V gene sequence: CDR1 SGHVT, CDR2 SQSDAQ. CDR3 nucleotide sequence: TGTGCGAGCCAGTTGAATGAAAAACTGTTTTTT. This encodes CASQLNEKLFF.

This clone was seen a few times. V gene TRBV19 combines with J gene TRBJ1-2; D is undetermined. V gave up 5 bases and J gave up 2 bases, with 6 bases separating them. The CDR3 covers 12 residues. CDR1 is LNHDA and CDR2 is SQIVND in the germline V gene (reference sequence). CDR3 DNA: TGTGCCAGTAGTCCAGACAACTATGGCTACACCTTC. Amino acids: CASSPDNYGYTF.

V gene TRBV7-9 combines with J gene TRBJ1-1; unclear D gene. Germline assignment: CDR1 SEHNR and CDR2 FQNEAQ (reference sequence). The CDR3 covers 15 residues. The V end was cut by 3 bases, the J end by 4 bases, with 15 bases between. The CDR3 sequence is CASSFFEGLGTEAFF. CDR3 DNA sequence: TGTGCCAGCAGCTTTTTCGAGGGTTTGGGCACTGAAGCTTTCTTT.

The chain uses TRBV28 and TRBJ2-7, with 9 bases aligning to TRBD1. CDR1 is MDHEN, CDR2 SYDVKM, per germline. V gave up 5 bases and J gave up 4 bases; unmatched junction bases: 6. The CDR3 contains 14 residues. CDR3 region: CASSPTGGEYEQYF. The CDR3 DNA is TGTGCCAGCAGTCCGACAGGGGGTGAATACGAGCAGTACTTC.

The chain employs TRBV28 and TRBJ2-7; 14 bases line up with TRBD2. The CDR3 is 18 amino acids. The trim removed 5 bases at V and 4 bases at J, leaving 13 bases unmatched. The germline gives CDR1 MDHEN, CDR2 SYDVKM. Here the CDR3 DNA reads TGTGCCAGCAGTCCCGTGACTAGCGGGAGGGCCGATACGTACGAGCAGTACTTC. Translation gives CASSPVTSGRADTYEQYF.

V and J are TRBV27 and TRBJ1-1, with D hard to call. Germline V gene sequence: CDR1 MNHEY, CDR2 SMNVEV (reference sequence). V was clipped by 0 bases and J by 6 bases, with 8 bases between them. The CDR3 contains 13 residues. CDR3 bases: TGTGCCAGCAGTTTATCAGAGGGTGCTGAAGCTTTCTTT. Encoded protein: CASSLSEGAEAFF.

A few counts support this clone. The J gene is TRBJ2-3, the V gene TRBV28, with D tentatively TRBD1 (6 bases). V gave up 2 bases and J gave up 2 bases, with 17 bases separating them. The CDR3 spans 17 residues. Germline V gene sequence: CDR1 MDHEN, CDR2 SYDVKM. The CDR3 DNA reads as TGTGCCAGCAGTTTACTACAAACAGGGTCCAACACAGATACGCAGTATTTT. The encoded protein is CASSLLQTGSNTDTQYF.

V is TRBV11-2 and J is TRBJ2-1; D remains unclear. The V end lost 4 bases, the J end lost 2 bases, and 12 bases lay between the germline ends. CDR1 and CDR2 (germline): SGHAT, FQNNGV. This CDR3 region has 15 residues. CDR3 amino acids: CASSSLKPPYNEQFF. DNA of the CDR3: TGTGCCAGCAGCTCCCTGAAACCCCCCTACAATGAGCAGTTCTTC.

This chain joins TRBV28 and TRBJ2-3; unclear D gene. The CDR3 runs 14 residues. The V gene lost 9 bases and the J gene lost 0 bases, with 13 bases spanning the gap. Germline V gene lookup returns CDR1 MDHEN and CDR2 SYDVKM. As DNA, the CDR3 is TGTGCCAGTCGGACGGCTCCAAGCACAGATACGCAGTATTTT. It specifies CASRTAPSTDTQYF. Combining the CDR3 with reference TRBV28 and TRBJ2-3 gives the whole variable domain DVKVTQSSRYLVKRTGEKVFLECVQDMDHENMFWYRQDPGLGLRLIYFSYDVKMKEKGDIPEGYSVSREKKERFSLILESASTNQTSMYLCASRTAPSTDTQYFGPGTRLTVL.

A single count supports this clone. For the CDR3, the DNA is TGTGCCAGCAGTTTAGGGGCTGTGCTTAATAATTCACCCCTCCACTTT. Its translation is CASSLGAVLNNSPLHF. This chain connects TRBV28 to TRBJ1-6; a possible D gene is TRBD1 (5 bases). The CDR3 sequence is 16 residues long. Germline values: CDR1 MDHEN, CDR2 SYDVKM. The ends were cut back, 2 bases at V and 5 bases at J, with 13 bases in the middle.

The rearrangement joins TRBV14 to TRBJ2-3, with TRBD1 identical over 8 bases. Germline V CDR1 and CDR2: SGHDN, FVKESK. The J segment lost 3 bases and the V segment lost 8 bases, leaving 13 bases of the junction unmatched. The CDR3 length is 16 residues. This CDR3 reads CASGTGQGPGTDTQYF. DNA of the CDR3: TGTGCCAGCGGGACAGGACAGGGACCCGGGACAGATACGCAGTATTTT.

The J gene is TRBJ2-2, the V gene TRBV7-2, with TRBD2 matching 11 bases. The CDR3 length is 16 residues. The germline V gene encodes CDR1 SGHTA and CDR2 FQGNSA. The junction had 5 bases not matched to a gene; V was cut back by 1 base and J by 7 bases. CDR3 region: CASSLVAGTSGGELFF. The CDR3, as DNA: TGTGCCAGCAGCTTAGTCGCCGGGACTAGCGGCGGGGAGCTGTTTTTT.

CDR3 coding DNA: TGCAGCGCCGCGGGCGAAAACATTCAGTACTTC. Amino acid sequence: CSAAGENIQYF. The V call is TRBV29-1, the J call TRBJ2-4; tentative D call: TRBD2 (5 bases). The CDR3 is 11 amino acids. The V end lost 7 bases, the J end lost 5 bases, and 9 bases lay between the germline ends. Germline CDR1 is SQVTM and CDR2 is ANQGSEA. Complete variable domain (other parts from reference TRBV29-1 and TRBJ2-4): SAVISQKPSRDICQRGTSLTIQCQVDSQVTMMFWYRQQPGQSLTLIATANQGSEATYESGFVIDKFPISRPNLTFSTLTVSNMSPEDSSIYLCSAAGENIQYFGAGTRLSVL.

This chain uses TRBV5-4 with TRBJ2-1; 9 bases map to TRBD2. Trimming took 2 bases from V and 1 from J; bases not matched to a gene: 4. The CDR3 spans 16 residues. CDR1 is SGHNT, CDR2 YYREEE, per germline (reference sequence). The CDR3: CASSFLTSGSYNEQFF. As DNA, the CDR3 is TGTGCCAGCAGCTTTTTGACTAGCGGTTCCTACAATGAGCAGTTCTTC. Looking up the rest from reference TRBV5-4 and TRBJ2-1 gives the full variable domain: ETGVTQSPTHLIKTRGQQVTLRCSSQSGHNTVSWYQQALGQGPQFIFQYYREEENGRGNFPPRFSGLQFPNYSSELNVNALELDDSALYLCASSFLTSGSYNEQFFGPGTRLTVL.

V usage is TRBV4-1 and J usage is TRBJ2-1; D remains ambiguous. This CDR3 has 13 residues. V was clipped by 1 base and J by 10 bases, with 11 bases between them. Germline-derived CDR1 and CDR2 are MGHRA and YSYEKL. CDR3 sequence: CASSQVLGWEQFF. The CDR3 DNA reads as TGCGCCAGCAGCCAAGTACTGGGGTGGGAGCAGTTCTTC.

This clone has only one observation. The V gene is TRBV5-6, the J gene TRBJ1-1; 7 positions agree with TRBD1. The CDR3 spans 16 residues. The J segment lost 5 bases and the V segment lost 6 bases, leaving 16 bases of the junction unmatched. Germline CDR1 SGHDT, CDR2 YYEEEE. The CDR3 region is CASTLDRAGWSTEAFF. CDR3 in DNA: TGTGCCAGCACCTTAGACAGGGCGGGATGGAGTACTGAAGCTTTCTTT.

The DNA for the CDR3 is TGTGCCAGCAGCCCGAGGCTAGCGGGAGTCTGGGGCGGGGAGACCCAGTACTTC. Its translation: CASSPRLAGVWGGETQYF. The chain uses TRBV4-2 and TRBJ2-5; TRBD2 aligns across 10 bases. V was clipped by 4 bases and J by 5 bases; unmatched bases: 16. The CDR3 is made up of 18 amino acids. Germline assignment: CDR1 LGHNA and CDR2 YNFKEQ.